The 31 T cell receptor beta chains presented below share a single source sample, sequenced in a study of T cell clones after liver transplantation. Profiled with immunoSEQ multiplex PCR; TCRdb holds only in-frame clones, not every one. In the table there are about 120,000 clones, 90% of which are singletons. The material sequenced was CD4+ T cells from blood, taken 12 months after liver transplant. The receptors originated from a human patient who received a liver transplant. Some of these T cells may belong to the graft donor.

This sequence joins TRBV15 and TRBJ2-1, with no clear D. This CDR3 is 12 amino acids long. Looked up from germline, CDR1 is LNHNV and CDR2 is YYDKDF (reference sequence). Trimming shortened V by 0 bases and J by 8 bases, and 5 bases separated the two germline ends. CDR3 residues: CATSRDFYEQFF. The CDR3 DNA reads as TGTGCCACCAGCAGAGATTTTTATGAGCAGTTCTTC.

The chain couples TRBV9 to TRBJ1-1; D is undetermined. Germline CDR1 is SGDLS and CDR2 is YYNGEE. This CDR3 has 13 residues. The V end lost 2 bases, the J end lost 1 base, and 6 bases lay between the germline ends. The CDR3 protein is CASSVDWNTEAFF. The CDR3 nucleotides are TGTGCCAGCAGCGTCGACTGGAACACTGAAGCTTTCTTT.

The chain has TRBV2 and TRBJ2-3; a possible D gene is TRBD2 (6 bases). The CDR3 is made up of 12 amino acids. Germline V CDR1 and CDR2: SNHLY, FYNNEI. The V and J ends lost 4 bases and 4 bases respectively, with 6 bases between them. The CDR3 spells CASSGGADTQYF. CDR3 nucleotide sequence: TGTGCCAGCAGTGGCGGGGCAGATACGCAGTATTTT.

The chain has TRBV7-6 and TRBJ2-1; D might be TRBD1 (5 bases). The CDR3 has 12 residues. The germline V and J ends were trimmed by 0 bases and 12 bases, with 9 bases remaining between them. Germline values: CDR1 SGHVS, CDR2 FNYEAQ. The CDR3 protein is CASSLATGGQFF. CDR3 DNA sequence: TGTGCCAGCAGCTTAGCTACAGGCGGGCAGTTCTTC.

The chain combines TRBV7-9 with TRBJ2-7; TRBD2 might be the D (6 bases). Trimming took off 1 base at V and 0 bases at J, with 10 bases between the two ends. This CDR3 has 15 residues. The germline V gene has CDR1 SEHNR and CDR2 FQNEAQ (reference sequence). CDR3 nucleotide sequence: TGTGCCAGCAGCTTAGTTAGCGGAAGCTCCTACGAGCAGTACTTC. It yields the protein CASSLVSGSSYEQYF.

This rearrangement joins TRBV19 to TRBJ2-7, with D perhaps matching TRBD1 or TRBD2 (5 bases each). Germline V gene lookup returns CDR1 LNHDA and CDR2 SQIVND (reference sequence). The V end lost 3 bases, the J end lost 6 bases, and 15 bases lay between the germline ends. The CDR3 spans 14 residues. The CDR3 region has the DNA TGTGCCAGTAGTATGGGACCCAGCTTGGGCGAGCAGTACTTC. Translating it yields CASSMGPSLGEQYF.

V is TRBV27 and J is TRBJ2-7; weak D call: TRBD1 (6 bases). The CDR3 loop spans 15 amino acids. Germline V gene sequence: CDR1 MNHEY, CDR2 SMNVEV (reference sequence). V lost 0 bases and J lost 6, with 15 bases in between. CDR3 amino acids: CASSLSWQGQGEQYF. The CDR3 nucleotides read TGTGCCAGCAGTTTATCATGGCAGGGGCAGGGCGAGCAGTACTTC.

The chain combines TRBV28 with TRBJ2-5; tentatively, D is TRBD1 or TRBD2 (6 bases each). The germline V gene has CDR1 MDHEN and CDR2 SYDVKM. Trimming pared 7 bases from V and 9 bases from J, leaving 12 bases between. The CDR3 extends over 11 amino acids. For the CDR3, the DNA is TGTGCCAGCACGACTCGGGGGCCCCAGTACTTC. Its protein product is CASTTRGPQYF.

Notes on this clone: Other DNA sequences in the same sample also yield this CDR3. The chain is built from TRBV5-1 and TRBJ2-5; D remains ambiguous. V was cut by 0 bases and J by 1 base, with 4 bases left in between. From germline, CDR1 is SGHRS and CDR2 YFSETQ. This CDR3 comprises 13 residues. Written as DNA, the CDR3 is TGCGCCAGCAGCTTGGGTGGCCAAGAGACCCAGTACTTC. It codes for CASSLGGQETQYF.

DNA for the CDR3: TGTGCCAGTACCCTAGGGGTGGGAAACACCATATATTTT. Its translation is CASTLGVGNTIYF. The V call is TRBV19, the J call TRBJ1-3; D is perhaps TRBD1 (5 bases). There are 13 residues in the CDR3. Germline V CDR1 and CDR2: LNHDA, SQIVND (reference sequence). Trimming pared 7 bases from V and 4 bases from J, leaving 11 bases between.

V usage is TRBV11-3 and J usage is TRBJ2-7; D not resolved. Germline loops: CDR1 SGHNT, CDR2 YENEEA. Trimming removed 0 bases at V and 4 bases at J, with 10 bases between. This CDR3 is built from 14 residues. The CDR3 region has the DNA TGTGCCAGCAGCTTAGATCCCCGCGATTACGAGCAGTACTTC. This encodes CASSLDPRDYEQYF. The whole variable domain, filled in from reference TRBV11-3 and TRBJ2-7, reads EAGVVQSPRYKIIEKKQPVAFWCNPISGHNTLYWYLQNLGQGPELLIRYENEEAVDDSQLPKDRFSAERLKGVDSTLKIQPAELGDSAVYLCASSLDPRDYEQYFGPGTRLTVT.

The genes are TRBV5-4 and TRBJ2-7; either TRBD1 or TRBD2 may fit D (6 bases each). This CDR3 has 15 residues. From germline, CDR1 is SGHNT and CDR2 YYREEE (reference sequence). V lost 2 bases, J lost 2 bases, and 14 bases lay in between. The chain's CDR3 is CASSLGGGTAYEQYF. The DNA of the CDR3 is TGTGCCAGCAGCTTAGGGGGAGGCACCGCCTACGAGCAGTACTTC.

The chain has TRBV25-1 and TRBJ2-1, with 8 bases aligning to TRBD2. Germline values: CDR1 MGHDK, CDR2 SYGVNS. J was trimmed by 4 bases and V by 0 bases; bases with no gene match: 8. The CDR3 is 17 amino acids. The CDR3 DNA sequence: TGTGCCAGCAGTGAATATATTCAAGCGGGAGATTACAATGAGCAGTTCTTC. Translation gives CASSEYIQAGDYNEQFF.

The chain employs TRBV10-2 and TRBJ1-5, with 8 positions matching TRBD1. The CDR3 extends over 15 amino acids. CDR1 and CDR2 (germline): WSHSY, SAAADI. V gave up 4 bases and J gave up 4 bases; unmatched junction bases: 6. This chain's CDR3 is CASSGGQGANQPQHF. CDR3 nucleotide sequence: TGCGCCAGCAGTGGTGGGCAGGGGGCAAATCAGCCCCAGCATTTT.

CDR3 DNA: TGTGCCAGCAGCCCGAGGGGAGAAGAGACCCAGTACTTC. Protein sequence: CASSPRGEETQYF. V and J are TRBV5-4 and TRBJ2-5; either TRBD1 or TRBD2 may supply D (5 bases each). The CDR3 loop spans 13 amino acids. The V end lost 4 bases, the J end lost 3 bases, and 10 bases lay between the germline ends. Germline V gene sequence: CDR1 SGHNT, CDR2 YYREEE (reference sequence).

This chain links TRBV27 with TRBJ2-7; D call uncertain. Trimming cost V 3 bases and J 2 bases, with 11 bases left between them. Germline CDR1 reads MNHEY; CDR2 reads SMNVEV (reference sequence). The CDR3 loop spans 14 amino acids. CDR3 sequence: CASSFRAFAYEQYF. The CDR3 DNA follows: TGTGCCAGCAGTTTTAGGGCCTTCGCCTACGAGCAGTACTTC.

The chain is built from TRBV9 and TRBJ2-7; TRBD1 is a possible D gene (5 bases). There are 14 residues in the CDR3. Germline loops: CDR1 SGDLS, CDR2 YYNGEE. The V end lost 3 bases, the J end lost 3 bases, and 13 bases lay between the germline ends. CDR3 protein: CASSETLQGYEQYF. The CDR3 region has the DNA TGTGCCAGCAGCGAGACTCTTCAGGGCTACGAGCAGTACTTC. The full variable domain, completed using reference TRBV9 and TRBJ2-7, is DSGVTQTPKHLITATGQRVTLRCSPRSGDLSVYWYQQSLDQGLQFLIQYYNGEERAKGNILERFSAQQFPDLHSELNLSSLELGDSALYFCASSETLQGYEQYFGPGTRLTVT.

The chain combines TRBV5-1 with TRBJ1-2; maybe TRBD1 (5 bases). The CDR3 is 12 amino acids. Germline V gene data show CDR1 as SGHRS and CDR2 as YFSETQ. The V gene lost 7 bases and the J gene lost 3 bases, with 10 bases spanning the gap. CDR3 bases: TGCGCCAGCGGTACAGGCCACTATGGCTACACCTTC. This encodes CASGTGHYGYTF.

The rearrangement joins TRBV7-5 to TRBJ1-1. TRBV7-5 is labeled a pseudogene. The CDR3 loop spans 19 amino acids. This chain's CDR3 is CARSRPIGEWTVTNTEAFF. CDR3 DNA sequence: TGTGCCAGAAGTCGACCGATTGGGGAATGGACGGTTACGAACACTGAAGCTTTCTTT.

V and J are TRBV5-1 and TRBJ2-7; D might be TRBD2 (5 bases). The CDR3 has 14 amino acids. V was shortened by 0 bases and J by 1 base, with 8 bases between the two germline ends. CDR1 is SGHRS and CDR2 is YFSETQ in the germline V gene. The CDR3 sequence is CASSLGESSYEQYF. The CDR3 nucleotides read TGCGCCAGCAGCTTGGGGGAGAGTTCCTACGAGCAGTACTTC. The full variable domain, its missing parts supplied by reference TRBV5-1 and TRBJ2-7, is KAGVTQTPRYLIKTRGQQVTLSCSPISGHRSVSWYQQTPGQGLQFLFEYFSETQRNKGNFPGRFSGRQFSNSRSEMNVSTLELGDSALYLCASSLGESSYEQYFGPGTRLTVT.

This clone came up once. The chain has TRBV28 and TRBJ2-2; 8 nucleotides align to TRBD2. The CDR3 is 15 amino acids. V gave up 3 bases and J gave up 0 bases; unmatched junction bases: 0. Looked up from germline, CDR1 is MDHEN and CDR2 is SYDVKM. This CDR3 is CASSFSGANTGELFF. The DNA for the CDR3 is TGTGCCAGCAGTTTTAGCGGGGCGAACACCGGGGAGCTGTTTTTT.

The chain links TRBV15 to TRBJ2-3; D not certain. The V gene's germline CDR1 is LNHNV and CDR2 YYDKDF (reference sequence). The CDR3 spans 14 residues. V was trimmed by 0 bases and J by 2 bases, leaving 6 bases between them. This chain's CDR3 is CATSRDRVTDTQYF. As DNA, the CDR3 is TGTGCCACCAGCAGAGATAGGGTCACAGATACGCAGTATTTT.

The V gene is TRBV19, the J gene TRBJ2-1, with TRBD2 as a possible D gene (5 bases). The CDR3 is 12 amino acids. Germline V lookup: CDR1 LNHDA, CDR2 SQIVND (reference sequence). The V end lost 4 bases, the J end lost 6 bases, and 7 bases lay between the germline ends. CDR3 region: CASSTSGNEQFF. The CDR3 nucleotides read TGTGCCAGTAGTACGAGCGGCAATGAGCAGTTCTTC.

The chain combines TRBV29-1 with TRBJ2-7; possibly TRBD2 for D (6 bases). The germline gives CDR1 SQVTM, CDR2 ANQGSEA. The V gene lost 6 bases and the J gene lost 4 bases, with 22 bases spanning the gap. CDR3 length equals 15 residues. In DNA, the CDR3 is TGCAGCGTCGCCGGGACTGGAACCCCAATATACGAGCAGTACTTC. This gives the protein CSVAGTGTPIYEQYF.

This chain connects TRBV14 to TRBJ2-1; tentative D call: TRBD1 (5 bases). The V gene lost 4 bases and the J gene lost 4 bases, with 8 bases spanning the gap. From germline, CDR1 is SGHDN and CDR2 FVKESK. The CDR3 consists of 13 residues. CDR3 loop: CASSLGVYNEQFF. CDR3 coding DNA: TGTGCCAGCAGCCTAGGGGTTTACAATGAGCAGTTCTTC.

This clone was counted a single time. The J gene is TRBJ2-3, the V gene TRBV18, with D unresolved. CDR1 and CDR2 (germline): KGHSH, LQKENI. Trimming removed 3 bases from V and 0 bases from J, with 10 bases in between. The CDR3 extends over 15 amino acids. The CDR3 DNA is TGTGCCAGCTCACCTTTAGGTAGCAGCACAGATACGCAGTATTTT. Amino acid sequence: CASSPLGSSTDTQYF.

CDR3 sequence: CASSPRANYNEQFF. The CDR3 nucleotides read TGTGCCAGCTCACCACGTGCAAACTACAATGAGCAGTTCTTC. This chain joins TRBV18 and TRBJ2-1; no firm D call. The CDR3 is made up of 14 amino acids. Germline V gene data show CDR1 as KGHSH and CDR2 as LQKENI. Trimming cost V 1 base and J 3 bases, with 7 bases left between them.

In its sample, this clone was seen a few times. The chain uses TRBV6-5 and TRBJ2-7; D possibly matches TRBD1 or TRBD2 (5 bases each). Trimming took off 2 bases at V and 6 bases at J, with 11 bases between the two ends. The germline CDR1 and CDR2 sequences are MNHEY and SVGAGI. The CDR3 length is 13 residues. In DNA form, the CDR3 reads TGTGCCAGCAGTTACCCTGGGGGTGGCGAGCAGTACTTC. Protein: CASSYPGGGEQYF.

V and J are TRBV5-4 and TRBJ1-5, with 9 nucleotides matching TRBD1. CDR1 and CDR2 (germline): SGHNT, YYREEE (reference sequence). V shed 10 bases, J shed 3 bases, and the junction held 17 bases outside the gene matches. The CDR3 has 17 amino acids. The CDR3 is CAPRPMGQGSLNQPQHF. CDR3 bases: TGTGCCCCTAGGCCGATGGGACAGGGATCCCTCAATCAGCCCCAGCATTTT.

The chain employs TRBV5-4 and TRBJ2-5; 12 bases align to TRBD2. The CDR3 has 16 amino acids. Germline V gene sequence: CDR1 SGHNT, CDR2 YYREEE (reference sequence). The junction had 5 bases not matched to a gene; V was cut back by 3 bases and J by 2 bases. The chain's CDR3 is CASSSGLAGYQETQYF. In DNA form, the CDR3 reads TGTGCCAGCAGCTCCGGACTAGCGGGATATCAAGAGACCCAGTACTTC. The variable domain in full, with the rest retrieved from reference TRBV5-4 and TRBJ2-5, is ETGVTQSPTHLIKTRGQQVTLRCSSQSGHNTVSWYQQALGQGPQFIFQYYREEENGRGNFPPRFSGLQFPNYSSELNVNALELDDSALYLCASSSGLAGYQETQYFGPGTRLLVL.

The rearrangement uses TRBV5-1 and TRBJ1-1; weak D call: TRBD1 (6 bases). CDR3 length equals 13 residues. V lost 7 bases, J lost 0 bases, and 10 bases lay in between. CDR1 and CDR2 from the germline V gene are SGHRS and YFSETQ. The CDR3 spells CASQGYLNTEAFF. CDR3 DNA: TGCGCCAGCCAGGGGTATTTGAACACTGAAGCTTTCTTT.